These 10 T cell receptor beta chains originate from one sample sequenced in a study of shared clonotypes between healthy human individuals. Assay: immunoSEQ multiplex PCR; the TCRdb copy retains only in-frame clones and omits some. In the table there are millions of clones, about 95% of which are singletons. Naive-designated CD8 cells lacked CD45RO, were positively enriched for CCR7, and omitted terminally differentiated effector memory CD45RA+ cells. Specimen: naive CD8+ T cells sorted from blood. The receptor set was obtained from a man aged 18 to 29 in good health.

V and J are TRBV5-1 and TRBJ1-1, with 8 bases matching TRBD1. CDR1 is SGHRS, CDR2 YFSETQ, per germline. After removal of 4 bases from V and 3 bases from J, the junction contained 5 bases not matched to a gene. The CDR3 is 14 residues long. The CDR3 protein is CASSAQGAYTEAFF. CDR3 nucleotide sequence: TGCGCCAGCAGCGCCCAGGGGGCTTACACTGAAGCTTTCTTT.

The chain has TRBV6-1 and TRBJ1-2; D unclear. Trimming pared 0 bases from V and 4 bases from J, leaving 6 bases between. Germline V gives CDR1 MNHNS, CDR2 SASEGT. This CDR3 spans 13 amino acids. DNA for the CDR3: TGTGCCAGCAGTGAAGCGCAACTCTATGGCTACACCTTC. This codes for CASSEAQLYGYTF.

The V gene is TRBV7-9, the J gene TRBJ2-7; 10 bases agree with TRBD2. The germline CDR1 and CDR2 sequences are SEHNR and FQNEAQ (reference sequence). The CDR3 extends over 16 amino acids. With V trimmed by 4 bases and J by 1 base, 7 bases remained unmatched. Here the CDR3 DNA reads TGTGCCAGCAGCTCGGTAGGACTAGCGGAGTCCTACGAGCAGTACTTC. This sequence encodes CASSSVGLAESYEQYF.

The J gene is TRBJ2-1, the V gene TRBV4-1; a weak D match, TRBD1 (6 bases). CDR1 MGHRA and CDR2 YSYEKL come from the germline V gene. The CDR3 is 12 amino acids. V lost 8 bases and J 5 bases, leaving 10 bases between the germline ends. CDR3 DNA: TGCGCCAGCCAGGGGATCAACAATGAGCAGTTCTTC. It specifies CASQGINNEQFF.

The rearrangement uses TRBV28 and TRBJ2-1, with 10 positions matching TRBD2. Germline V CDR1 and CDR2: MDHEN, SYDVKM. J lost 4 bases, V lost 4 bases, and 13 bases had no gene match. The CDR3 has 18 amino acids. CDR3 nucleotides: TGTGCCAGCAGTTCCCACGAAATAGCGGGAGGCCTTTACAATGAGCAGTTCTTC. The encoded protein is CASSSHEIAGGLYNEQFF.

The genes are TRBV7-9 and TRBJ2-1; no clear D. V gave up 3 bases and J gave up 3 bases, with 3 bases separating them. The CDR3 spans 12 residues. Germline CDR1 reads SEHNR; CDR2 reads FQNEAQ (reference sequence). CDR3 bases: TGTGCCAGCAGCTTCGACTACAATGAGCAGTTCTTC. This codes for CASSFDYNEQFF.

The V gene is TRBV30, the J gene TRBJ2-7, with D unclear. V was cut by 1 base and J by 1 base, with 8 bases left in between. This CDR3 is 13 amino acids long. The germline CDR1 and CDR2 sequences are GTSNPN and SVGIG (reference sequence). The CDR3 DNA is TGTGCCTGGAGTGGACTCCCTTCCTACGAGCAGTACTTC. Translating it yields CAWSGLPSYEQYF.

This clone appeared a single time. V and J are TRBV5-8 and TRBJ2-7; 8 bases line up with TRBD2. V was pared by 4 bases and J by 0 bases, with 6 bases of the junction left unmatched. CDR1 is SGHTS and CDR2 is YDEGEE in the germline V gene. This CDR3 is built from 15 residues. CDR3 sequence (DNA): TGTGCCAGCAGCAACCGCGGGACTAGCTCCTACGAGCAGTACTTC. This sequence encodes CASSNRGTSSYEQYF.

The rearrangement links TRBV9 to TRBJ2-2; 8 bases match TRBD2. CDR1 is SGDLS and CDR2 is YYNGEE in the germline V gene. The CDR3 contains 16 residues. V gave up 0 bases and J gave up 4 bases; unmatched junction bases: 5. CDR3 bases: TGTGCCAGCAGCGTAGATAGCGGGACCGGCACCGGGGAGCTGTTTTTT. This encodes CASSVDSGTGTGELFF.

This chain links TRBV13 with TRBJ1-1; no firm D call. The CDR3 spans 12 residues. The V gene's germline CDR1 is PRHDT and CDR2 FYEKMQ (reference sequence). V was clipped by 5 bases and J by 11 bases, with 15 bases between them. CDR3 nucleotides: TGTGCCAGCAGCAAAGACCGGGTGAGGGCTTTCTTT. Encoded protein: CASSKDRVRAFF.